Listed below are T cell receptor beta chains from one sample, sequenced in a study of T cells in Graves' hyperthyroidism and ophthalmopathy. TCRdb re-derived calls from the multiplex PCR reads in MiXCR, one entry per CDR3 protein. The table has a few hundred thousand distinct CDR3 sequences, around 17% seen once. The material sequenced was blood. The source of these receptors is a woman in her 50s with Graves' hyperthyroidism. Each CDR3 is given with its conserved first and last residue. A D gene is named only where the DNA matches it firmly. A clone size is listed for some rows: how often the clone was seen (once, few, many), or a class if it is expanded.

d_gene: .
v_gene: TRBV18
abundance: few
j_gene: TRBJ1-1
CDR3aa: CASSPGGSNTEAFF
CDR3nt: TGTGCCAGCTCACCCGGGGGGTCGAACACTGAAGCTTTCTTT

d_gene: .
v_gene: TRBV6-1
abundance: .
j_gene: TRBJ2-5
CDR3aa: CASRLSGTQETQYF
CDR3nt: TGTGCCAGCAGACTATCCGGGACCCAAGAGACCCAGTACTTC

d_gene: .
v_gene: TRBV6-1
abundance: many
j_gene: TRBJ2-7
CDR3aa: CASSSRLARTPEQYF
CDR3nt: TGTGCCAGCAGTTCGCGGCTAGCCCGAACCCCCGAGCAGTACTTC

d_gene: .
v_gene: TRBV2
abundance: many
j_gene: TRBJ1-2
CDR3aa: CARKGVLNYGYTF
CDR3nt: TGTGCCAGGAAGGGGGTACTTAACTATGGCTACACCTTC

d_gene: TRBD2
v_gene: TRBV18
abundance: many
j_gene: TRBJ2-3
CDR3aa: CASSPQNSGSSDTQYF
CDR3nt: TGTGCCAGCTCACCACAGAATAGCGGGAGCTCAGATACGCAGTATTTT

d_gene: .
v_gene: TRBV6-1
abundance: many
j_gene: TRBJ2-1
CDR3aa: CASAVVPPTYYNEQFF
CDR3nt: TGTGCCAGCGCCGTGGTCCCCCCAACATACTACAATGAGCAGTTCTTC

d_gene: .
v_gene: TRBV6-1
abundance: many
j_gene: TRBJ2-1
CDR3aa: CASSATANNEQFF
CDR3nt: TGTGCCAGCAGTGCGACAGCGAACAATGAGCAGTTCTTC

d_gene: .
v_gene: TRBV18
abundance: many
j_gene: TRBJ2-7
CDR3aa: CASSPDYEQYF
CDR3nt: TGTGCCAGCTCCCCCGACTACGAGCAGTACTTC

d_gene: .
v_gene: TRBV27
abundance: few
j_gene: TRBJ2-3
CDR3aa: CASRLRASTDTQYF
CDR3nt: TGTGCCAGCAGATTAAGGGCTAGCACAGATACGCAGTATTTT

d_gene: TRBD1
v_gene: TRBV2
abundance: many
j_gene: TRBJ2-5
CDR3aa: CASTQGARETQYF
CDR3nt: TGTGCCAGCACCCAGGGGGCCCGAGAGACCCAGTACTTC

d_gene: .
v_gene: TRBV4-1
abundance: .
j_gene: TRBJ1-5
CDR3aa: CASSHILAVDQPQHF
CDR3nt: TGCGCCAGCAGCCATATTCTGGCAGTAGATCAGCCCCAGCATTTT

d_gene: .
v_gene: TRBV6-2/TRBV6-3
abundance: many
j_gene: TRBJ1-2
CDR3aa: CASSSRQTTGYTF
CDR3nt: TGTGCCAGCAGTTCCCGACAGACCACGGGCTACACCTTC

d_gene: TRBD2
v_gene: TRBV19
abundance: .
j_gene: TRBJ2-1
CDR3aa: CASGIEILAGVLTEQFF
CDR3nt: TGTGCCAGTGGTATCGAAATCTTAGCGGGAGTTCTGACCGAGCAGTTCTTC

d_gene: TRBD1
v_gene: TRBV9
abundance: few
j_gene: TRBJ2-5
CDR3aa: CASSLTTGGQETQYF
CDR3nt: TGTGCCAGCAGCTTAACGACAGGGGGGCAAGAGACCCAGTACTTC

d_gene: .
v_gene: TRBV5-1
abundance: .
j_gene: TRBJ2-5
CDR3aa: CASRSGSRETQYF
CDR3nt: TGCGCCAGCAGGTCAGGGTCTAGGGAGACCCAGTACTTC

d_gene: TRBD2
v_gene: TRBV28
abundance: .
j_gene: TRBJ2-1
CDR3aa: CASSLSTSGRSPYNEQFF
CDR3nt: TGTGCCAGCAGTTTATCGACTAGCGGGAGGAGTCCCTACAATGAGCAGTTCTTC

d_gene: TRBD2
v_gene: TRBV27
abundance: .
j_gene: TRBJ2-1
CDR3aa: CASSSGRSPYNEQFF
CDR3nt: TGTGCCAGTTCAAGCGGGAGGAGTCCCTACAATGAGCAGTTCTTC

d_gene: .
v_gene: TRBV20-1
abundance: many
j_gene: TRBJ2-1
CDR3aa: CSGSYLGGDPFF
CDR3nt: TGCAGTGGCTCCTACTTAGGGGGGGACCCGTTCTTC

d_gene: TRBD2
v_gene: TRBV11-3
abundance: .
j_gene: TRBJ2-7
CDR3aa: CASSLESMGIGLADGYEQYF
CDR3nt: TGTGCCAGCAGCTTAGAATCAATGGGAATTGGACTAGCGGACGGATACGAGCAGTACTTC

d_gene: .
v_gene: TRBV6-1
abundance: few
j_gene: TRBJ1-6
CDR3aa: CASSEARFGPLHF
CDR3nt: TGTGCCAGCAGTGAAGCCAGATTCGGACCCCTCCACTTT

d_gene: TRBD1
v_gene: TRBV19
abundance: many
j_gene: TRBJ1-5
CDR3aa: CASTSGTGRQPQHF
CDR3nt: TGTGCCAGCACCTCGGGGACAGGGAGGCAGCCCCAGCATTTT

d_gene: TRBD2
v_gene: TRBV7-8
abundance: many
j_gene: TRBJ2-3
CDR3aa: CASSHRLAGGTADTQYF
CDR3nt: TGTGCCAGCAGCCACCGGTTGGCGGGAGGGACCGCAGATACGCAGTATTTT

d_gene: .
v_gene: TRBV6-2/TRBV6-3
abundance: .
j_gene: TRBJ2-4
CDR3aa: CASSYSLDGIIAKNIQYF
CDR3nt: TGTGCCAGCAGTTACAGCTTGGACGGAATTATAGCCAAAAACATTCAGTACTTC

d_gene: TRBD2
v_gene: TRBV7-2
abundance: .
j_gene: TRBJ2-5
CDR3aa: CASSLSIAGEWETQYF
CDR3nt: TGTGCCAGCAGCTTAAGCATAGCGGGAGAATGGGAGACCCAGTACTTC

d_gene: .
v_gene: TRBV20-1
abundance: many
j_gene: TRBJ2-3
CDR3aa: CSARDLREMGDTQYF
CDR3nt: TGCAGTGCTAGAGACCTTCGGGAAATGGGAGATACGCAGTATTTT

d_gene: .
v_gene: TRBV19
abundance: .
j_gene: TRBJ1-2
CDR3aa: CATAGKLPYGYTF
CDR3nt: TGTGCCACGGCTGGGAAATTGCCCTATGGCTACACCTTC

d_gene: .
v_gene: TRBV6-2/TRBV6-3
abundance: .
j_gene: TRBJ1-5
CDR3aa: CASSMGPNTQPQHF
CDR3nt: TGTGCCAGCTCTATGGGCCCAAACACTCAGCCCCAGCATTTT

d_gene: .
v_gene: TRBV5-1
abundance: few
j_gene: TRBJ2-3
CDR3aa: CASSLDFSDTQYF
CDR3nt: TGCGCCAGCAGCTTGGACTTCAGTGATACGCAGTATTTT

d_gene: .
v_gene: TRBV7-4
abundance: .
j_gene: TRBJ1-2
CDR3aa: CASSLARSRAAGYGCTF
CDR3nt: TGTGCCAGCAGCTTAGCTCGGTCTCGGGCGGCCGGCTATGGCTGCACCTTC

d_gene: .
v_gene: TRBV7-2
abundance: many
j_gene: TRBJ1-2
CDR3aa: CASSYPTGLYGYTF
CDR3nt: TGTGCCAGCAGCTACCCTACAGGGCTTTATGGCTACACCTTC

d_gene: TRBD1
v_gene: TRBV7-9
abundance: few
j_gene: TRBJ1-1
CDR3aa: CASTLGSWGQPKLNTEAFF
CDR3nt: TGTGCCAGCACCCTGGGATCCTGGGGACAGCCAAAATTGAACACTGAAGCTTTCTTT

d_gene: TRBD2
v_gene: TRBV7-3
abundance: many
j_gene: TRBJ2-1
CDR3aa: CASSLAGGPSYEQFF
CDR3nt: TGTGCCAGCAGCCTAGCGGGAGGGCCCTCGTATGAGCAGTTCTTC

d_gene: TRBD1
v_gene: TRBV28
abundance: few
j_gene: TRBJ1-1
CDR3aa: CASKRTGENTEAFF
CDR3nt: TGTGCCAGCAAGAGGACAGGAGAGAACACTGAAGCTTTCTTT

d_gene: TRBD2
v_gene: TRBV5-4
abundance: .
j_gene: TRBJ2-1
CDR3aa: CASSLLAEGDEQFF
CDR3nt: TGTGCCAGCAGCTTACTAGCGGAGGGGGATGAGCAGTTCTTC

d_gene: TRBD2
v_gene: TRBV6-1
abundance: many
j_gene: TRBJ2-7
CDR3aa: CASSPTSGRALEQYF
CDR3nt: TGTGCCAGCAGTCCGACTAGCGGGAGGGCCCTCGAGCAGTACTTC

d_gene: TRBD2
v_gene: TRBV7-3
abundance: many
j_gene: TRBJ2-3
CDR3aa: CASSFPGLAGGADTQYF
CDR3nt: TGTGCCAGCAGCTTCCCGGGACTAGCGGGAGGGGCAGATACGCAGTATTTT

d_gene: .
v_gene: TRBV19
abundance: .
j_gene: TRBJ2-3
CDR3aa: CASRLRHHSSTDTQYF
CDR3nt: TGTGCCAGTAGGTTGCGGCACCATTCTAGCACAGATACGCAGTATTTT

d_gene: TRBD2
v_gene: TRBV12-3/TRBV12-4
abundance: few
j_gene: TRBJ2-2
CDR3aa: CASSLLAGGSTGELFF
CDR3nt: TGTGCCAGCAGTTTGTTAGCGGGAGGGTCCACCGGGGAGCTGTTTTTT

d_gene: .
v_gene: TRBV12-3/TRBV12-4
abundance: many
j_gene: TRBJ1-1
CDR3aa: CASSGTLNTEAFF
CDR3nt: TGTGCCAGCAGTGGGACGCTGAACACTGAAGCTTTCTTT

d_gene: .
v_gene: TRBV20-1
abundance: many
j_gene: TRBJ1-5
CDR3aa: CSAGGPGNQPQHF
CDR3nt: TGCAGTGCTGGGGGGCCCGGAAATCAGCCCCAGCATTTT

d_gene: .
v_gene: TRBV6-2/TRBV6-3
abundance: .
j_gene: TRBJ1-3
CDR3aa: CASSYSRNTIYF
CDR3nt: TGTGCCAGCAGTTACTCCCGAAACACCATATATTTT

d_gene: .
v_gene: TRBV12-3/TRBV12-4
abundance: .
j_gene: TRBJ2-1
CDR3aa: CASSSLGGAENEQFF
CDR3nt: TGTGCCAGCAGTTCGTTAGGGGGGGCTGAGAATGAGCAGTTCTTC

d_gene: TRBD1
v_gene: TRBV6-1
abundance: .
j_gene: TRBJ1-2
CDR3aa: CASSDTTGQGYGGYTF
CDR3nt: TGTGCCAGCAGTGATACCACGGGACAGGGATACGGTGGCTACACCTTC

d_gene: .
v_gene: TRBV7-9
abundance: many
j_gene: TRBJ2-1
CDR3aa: CASSLERDTNEQFF
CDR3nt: TGTGCCAGCAGCTTAGAGCGTGATACCAATGAGCAGTTCTTC

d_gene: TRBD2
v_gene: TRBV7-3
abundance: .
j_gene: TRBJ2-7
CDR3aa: CASSLIRRSGHNSYEQYF
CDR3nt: TGTGCCAGCAGCTTAATAAGGCGTAGCGGGCATAATTCCTACGAGCAGTACTTC